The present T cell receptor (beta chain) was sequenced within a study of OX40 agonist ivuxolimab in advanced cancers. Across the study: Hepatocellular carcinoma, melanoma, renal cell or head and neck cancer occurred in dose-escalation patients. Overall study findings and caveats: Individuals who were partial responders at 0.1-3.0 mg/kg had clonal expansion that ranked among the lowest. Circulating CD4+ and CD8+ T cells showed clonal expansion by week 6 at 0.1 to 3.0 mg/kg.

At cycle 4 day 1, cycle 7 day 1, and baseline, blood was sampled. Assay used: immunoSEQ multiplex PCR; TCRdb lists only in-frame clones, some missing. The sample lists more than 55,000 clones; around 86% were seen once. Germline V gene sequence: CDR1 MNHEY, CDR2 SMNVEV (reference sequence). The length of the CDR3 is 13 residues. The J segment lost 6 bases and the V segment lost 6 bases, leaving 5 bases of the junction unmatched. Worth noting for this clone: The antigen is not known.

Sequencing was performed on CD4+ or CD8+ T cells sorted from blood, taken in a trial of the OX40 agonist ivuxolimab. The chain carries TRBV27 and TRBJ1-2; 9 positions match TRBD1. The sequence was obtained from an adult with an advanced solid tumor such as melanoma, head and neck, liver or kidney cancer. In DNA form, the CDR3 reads TGTGCCAGCAGATTGGGACAGGGTAATGGCTACACCTTC. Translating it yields CASRLGQGNGYTF.